These T cell receptor beta chains were read from a single sample in a study of technical replicates of blood from a handful of donors. The repertoire was sequenced with immunoSEQ multiplex PCR; TCRdb's copy has only in-frame clones and lacks some. The data contain 55,000 to 75,000 clones, 92% of them singletons. The specimen sequenced was T cells isolated from PBMCs. These receptors were collected from a human donor in good health. Both conserved end residues are part of each CDR3. A D gene is named only where the DNA matches it firmly. Some rows mark clone size as missing; the rest say once, few, many or name a class of expanded clone.

abundance	v_gene	d_gene	j_gene	CDR3aa	CDR3nt
NA	TRBV10-3	TRBD1	TRBJ1-2	CAIQGQGKEKGYTF	TGTGCCATCCAAGGACAGGGCAAAGAGAAGGGCTACACCTTC
NA	TRBV4-1	TRBD1	TRBJ2-7	CASSQAGTGFYEQYF	TGCGCCAGCAGCCAAGCTGGGACAGGGTTCTACGAGCAGTACTTC
NA	TRBV2	TRBD2	TRBJ2-7	CASSDLLLAGGEAYEQYF	TGTGCCAGCAGTGACTTACTACTAGCGGGAGGAGAGGCCTACGAGCAGTACTTC
NA	TRBV5-3	TRBD1	TRBJ1-4	CARSLALDRGKDEKLFF	TGTGCCAGAAGCTTGGCCCTTGACAGGGGAAAGGATGAAAAACTGTTTTTT
once	TRBV30	TRBD1	TRBJ1-3	CAWSWTGPLGLSGNTIYF	TGTGCCTGGAGTTGGACAGGGCCATTGGGTCTCTCTGGAAACACCATATATTTT
NA	TRBV27	TRBD2	TRBJ2-3	CASTRAGLAGKDTQYF	TGTGCCAGCACCAGAGCGGGACTAGCGGGAAAAGATACGCAGTATTTT
NA	TRBV28	TRBD1	TRBJ1-1	CASSAGTGELTEAFF	TGTGCCAGCAGCGCCGGGACAGGGGAGCTCACTGAAGCTTTCTTT
NA	TRBV19	TRBD1	TRBJ2-3	CASSTTGGSTDTQYF	TGTGCCAGTAGTACGACAGGGGGCTCGACAGATACGCAGTATTTT
NA	TRBV19	NA	TRBJ1-1	CASSITFGLRVAFF	TGTGCCAGTAGTATCACGTTTGGGCTCAGGGTTGCTTTCTTT
NA	TRBV28	NA	TRBJ1-2	CASSSGQHYGYTF	TGTGCCAGCAGTTCCGGACAGCACTATGGCTACACCTTC
NA	TRBV7-9	NA	TRBJ1-1	CASSLVSLRDSMNTEAFF	TGTGCCAGCAGCTTAGTATCTTTGCGGGACTCTATGAACACTGAAGCTTTCTTT
NA	TRBV11-2	NA	TRBJ1-4	CASRGTPDLGLFF	TGTGCCAGCCGGGGGACGCCGGACTTAGGACTGTTTTTT
NA	TRBV13	NA	TRBJ2-3	CASSLRGLSTDTQYF	TGTGCCAGCAGCTTAAGAGGGCTTAGCACAGATACGCAGTATTTT
NA	TRBV6-5	TRBD1	TRBJ1-1	CASSYTRDRDTEAFF	TGTGCCAGCAGTTACACCCGAGACAGGGACACTGAAGCTTTCTTT
NA	TRBV7-2	TRBD1	TRBJ1-2	CASSSGTAMDTF	TGTGCCAGCAGCTCCGGGACAGCGATGGACACCTTC
NA	TRBV29-1	TRBD1	TRBJ2-7	CSVQHAGQAPLIYEQYF	TGCAGCGTACAACACGCGGGACAGGCACCGTTAATCTACGAGCAGTACTTC
NA	TRBV6-5	NA	TRBJ2-5	CASSQLAGVETQYF	TGTGCCAGCAGTCAACTAGCCGGCGTAGAGACCCAGTACTTC
NA	TRBV27	NA	TRBJ2-3	CASSPGEAQYF	TGTGCCAGCAGTCCGGGAGAAGCGCAGTATTTT
NA	TRBV19	NA	TRBJ1-4	CASSGRGNEKLFF	TGTGCCAGTAGTGGGAGGGGGAATGAAAAACTGTTTTTT
NA	TRBV6-5	TRBD2	TRBJ2-3	CASSYVGGPNTDTQYF	TGTGCCAGCAGTTACGTGGGAGGGCCTAACACAGATACGCAGTATTTT
NA	TRBV27	NA	TRBJ1-5	CASSSRLYQPQHF	TGTGCCAGCAGTTCACGGTTATATCAGCCCCAGCATTTT
NA	TRBV6-5	NA	TRBJ1-2	CASSYGRGRDGYTF	TGTGCCAGCAGTTACGGTCGGGGTCGGGATGGCTACACCTTC
NA	TRBV9	NA	TRBJ2-1	CASSTQYNEQFF	TGTGCCAGCAGCACCCAGTACAATGAGCAGTTCTTC
few	TRBV9	NA	TRBJ1-1	CASSGTDRPYTEAFF	TGTGCCAGCAGCGGGACAGATCGGCCTTACACTGAAGCTTTCTTT
NA	TRBV19	NA	TRBJ1-4	CASSISLGTTNEKLFF	TGTGCCAGTAGTATTTCGTTGGGGACTACTAATGAAAAACTGTTTTTT
once	TRBV9	TRBD2	TRBJ2-1	CASSVGISGPRNNEQFF	TGTGCCAGCAGCGTAGGTATTAGCGGGCCGCGTAACAATGAGCAGTTCTTC